The T cell receptor beta chain described here comes from a study of control samples from healthy donors and cancer patients (dated by TCRdb to 2020 to 2021). The library was built by means of the immunoSEQ multiplex PCR assay. Sourced from immuneACCESS, this table was stored by TCRdb with only in-frame sequences that have V and J called. A share of the clones is absent; for the studies checked, an unresolved V gene accounts for under half, and the remainder has no known explanation. This sample has about 170,000 clones in its table, and around 93% of those were observed once. About 4% of the sample is in the top ten clones. According to the germline V gene, CDR1 reads MNHEY and CDR2 reads SVGEGT. From cysteine to phenylalanine, the CDR3 is 17 amino acids long. Only CDR3 DNA remains: 51 bases, in frame from the first base. At the junction V is shortened by 5 bases and J by 5 bases, with 22 bases in between.

On this clone: This receptor's antigen is unknown. No base quality values were provided; no much bigger clone lies one nucleotide off.

Recombination connected TRBV6-2 or TRBV6-3 to TRBJ1-5; 5 matching bases give a weak D call of TRBD1. Sequenced sample: blood. The clonotype comes from a woman aged 55 to 70 in good health. The CDR3 has the sequence CASSKGLFGGRHQPQHF. The nucleotide sequence reads TGTGCCAGCAGTAAGGGGTTATTCGGGGGACGGCATCAGCCCCAGCATTTT.